One and the same sample provided the 16 T cell receptor beta chains below, sequenced in a study of T-cell memory formation after mild COVID-19. A single record per CDR3 protein comes from TCRdb applying MiXCR to the 5' RACE reads. The repertoire holds more than 150,000 distinct CDR3 sequences, with under 14% as singletons. Sequencing was done on a sample of PBMCs or a T cell subset sorted from them (not recorded which). These TCRs come from a man younger than 35 who had mild COVID-19 (a few samples of this study predate the infection). Cell type and time point are not known.

This chain links TRBV4-1 with TRBJ2-3; 7 bases match TRBD1. J lost 2 bases, V lost 4 bases, and 12 bases had no gene match. Germline-derived CDR1 and CDR2 are MGHRA and YSYEKL. This CDR3 is built from 17 residues. CDR3 residues: CASSLTPTGPNTDTQYF. CDR3 nucleotide sequence: TGCGCCAGCAGCCTTACTCCGACAGGGCCAAACACAGATACGCAGTATTTT.

The table lists this clonotype with a few counts. The rearrangement joins TRBV4-3 to TRBJ2-5; the D gene is possibly TRBD2 (6 bases). Trimming left V 4 bases short and J 1 base short, with 16 bases between. CDR3 size: 16 residues. Germline CDR1 LGHNA, CDR2 YSLEER. The chain's CDR3 is CASSLTPRGSQETQYF. CDR3 nucleotide sequence: TGCGCCAGCAGCCTCACTCCACGGGGGTCCCAAGAGACCCAGTACTTC.

This clonotype was seen only a few times. The chain is built from TRBV7-3 and TRBJ1-2, with a weak D call TRBD1 (5 bases). Germline V gives CDR1 SGHTA, CDR2 FQGTGA. The CDR3 is 15 amino acids. Deletions cut 5 bases from V and 8 bases from J, with 21 bases between. The CDR3 sequence is CASSRGGQIESGYTF. CDR3 nucleotide sequence: TGTGCCAGCAGCCGCGGAGGACAAATAGAAAGCGGCTACACCTTC. The whole variable domain, remainder taken from reference TRBV7-3 and TRBJ1-2, is GAGVSQTPSNKVTEKGKYVELRCDPISGHTALYWYRQSLGQGPEFLIYFQGTGAADDSGLPNDRFFAVRPEGSVSTLKIQRTERGDSAVYLCASSRGGQIESGYTFGSGTRLTVV.

The table lists this clonotype with many counts. J is TRBJ1-2 and V is TRBV4-1, with TRBD1 matching over 9 bases. CDR1 is MGHRA, CDR2 YSYEKL, per germline. The CDR3 is made up of 16 amino acids. V trimming: 3 bases; J trimming: 5 bases; junction bases outside the gene matches: 10. CDR3 sequence: CASSHAWDREGYGYTF. The CDR3 region has the DNA TGCGCCAGCAGCCACGCCTGGGACAGGGAGGGATATGGCTACACCTTC.

This clonotype was picked up many times. The gene calls are TRBV5-1 and TRBJ2-3, with 9 bases matching TRBD2. The CDR3 covers 16 residues. Germline trimming cut 0 bases from V and 4 bases from J; bases unmatched to any gene: 6. The germline V gene has CDR1 SGHRS and CDR2 YFSETQ. CDR3 loop: CASSLAAGGQADTQYF. Written as DNA, the CDR3 is TGCGCCAGCAGCTTGGCGGCGGGGGGGCAAGCAGATACGCAGTATTTT.

This clonotype was found a few times. The chain recombines TRBV7-9 with TRBJ1-1; possible D gene TRBD1, 5 bases. The V end was cut by 4 bases, the J end by 4 bases, with 13 bases between. This CDR3 contains 14 residues. CDR1 is SEHNR, CDR2 FQNEAQ, per germline (reference sequence). The CDR3 DNA follows: TGTGCCAGCAGCTATGAGAGGGGTAGCACTGAAGCTTTCTTT. Protein sequence: CASSYERGSTEAFF.

This chain uses TRBV4-2 with TRBJ1-6; a possible D gene is TRBD1 (6 bases). Germline-derived CDR1 and CDR2 are LGHNA and YNFKEQ. V lost 5 bases and J lost 13, with 12 bases in between. The CDR3 totals 12 residues. The CDR3 is CASSKTGLPLHF. The CDR3, as DNA: TGTGCCAGCAGCAAAACAGGGCTTCCCCTCCACTTT.

V usage is TRBV12-3 or TRBV12-4 and J usage is TRBJ2-3; D is unresolved. CDR3 size: 15 residues. Between the trimmed V and J ends, which lost 3 bases and 0 bases, there was a span of 10 bases. CDR3 protein: CASSFQYTSTDTQYF. The CDR3 DNA is TGTGCCAGCAGTTTTCAGTATACTAGCACAGATACGCAGTATTTT.

This clonotype appeared many times. The rearrangement joins TRBV27 to TRBJ2-5, with 7 bases lining up with TRBD2. Losses at the gene ends were 5 bases for V and 1 base for J; bases not matched to a gene: 4. The CDR3 has 14 residues. CDR1 is MNHEY, CDR2 SMNVEV, per germline (reference sequence). This CDR3 reads CASSRSSGQETQYF. The CDR3 DNA follows: TGTGCCAGCAGTCGCTCTAGCGGCCAAGAGACCCAGTACTTC.

This clonotype was detected only a few times. The chain employs TRBV3-1 and TRBJ2-5; TRBD2 aligns across 11 bases. There are 15 residues in the CDR3. Trimming took 4 bases from V and 2 from J; bases not matched to a gene: 3. CDR1 is LGHDT, CDR2 YNNKEL, per germline (reference sequence). The DNA of the CDR3 is TGTGCCAGCAGCCCCCCTAGCGGGGGGCAAGAGACCCAGTACTTC. Translated: CASSPPSGGQETQYF.

The chain joins TRBV4-1 to TRBJ2-5, with TRBD1 identical over 8 bases. V shed 3 bases and J 3 bases; nucleotides not matched to a gene: 3. CDR3 length: 14 amino acids. Looked up from germline, CDR1 is MGHRA and CDR2 is YSYEKL. This CDR3 is CASSHLDREETQYF. Here the CDR3 DNA reads TGCGCCAGCAGCCACCTGGACAGGGAAGAGACCCAGTACTTC.

This clonotype occurred many times. This rearrangement joins TRBV11-2 to TRBJ2-6; 7 positions agree with TRBD1. Per the germline V gene, CDR1 is SGHAT and CDR2 is FQNNGV. The CDR3 sequence is 17 residues long. V dropped 3 bases and J dropped 4; count of bases not matched to a gene: 9. CDR3: CASSLIQGTRGANVLTF. CDR3 in DNA: TGTGCCAGCAGCTTGATACAGGGGACGCGCGGGGCCAACGTCCTGACTTTC.

This clonotype was recorded at least ten times. This rearrangement joins TRBV6-5 to TRBJ2-3; maybe TRBD2 (5 bases). Per the germline V gene, CDR1 is MNHEY and CDR2 is SVGAGI. Trimming took off 4 bases at V and 3 bases at J, with 20 bases between the two ends. This CDR3 is built from 17 residues. Here the CDR3 reads CASSSATPGSGTDTQYF. CDR3 nucleotides: TGTGCCAGCAGTTCCGCTACCCCTGGGAGTGGGACAGATACGCAGTATTTT.

There are a few counts of this clonotype. The rearrangement uses TRBV27 and TRBJ2-2; D remains unclear. The V and J ends lost 3 bases and 7 bases respectively, with 15 bases between them. The CDR3 spans 15 residues. CDR1 MNHEY and CDR2 SMNVEV come from the germline V gene (reference sequence). The CDR3 loop is CASSFLVFGGGELFF. As DNA, the CDR3 is TGTGCCAGCAGTTTCTTGGTCTTCGGTGGCGGGGAGCTGTTTTTT.

This clonotype appeared many times. The genes are TRBV6-5 and TRBJ1-1; D is perhaps TRBD1 (6 bases). The CDR3 runs 13 residues. V shed 6 bases and J shed 4 bases, with 12 bases lying between them. Germline values: CDR1 MNHEY, CDR2 SVGAGI. In DNA, the CDR3 is TGTGCCAGCAGAACAGGGAGCGGCACTGAAGCTTTCTTT. The encoded protein is CASRTGSGTEAFF.

The chain recombines TRBV18 with TRBJ2-1; 7 bases are a match to TRBD1. V shed 6 bases and J 5 bases; nucleotides not matched to a gene: 13. The CDR3 contains 16 residues. Germline V lookup: CDR1 KGHSH, CDR2 LQKENI. This chain's CDR3 is CASSQAAGTANNEQFF. CDR3 DNA sequence: TGTGCCAGCTCGCAGGCGGCCGGGACAGCCAACAATGAGCAGTTCTTC.